This TCR beta chain was sequenced for a study of T cells in Graves' hyperthyroidism and ophthalmopathy. V trimming: 4 bases; J trimming: 6 bases; junction bases outside the gene matches: 7. The germline gives CDR1 SEHNR, CDR2 FQNEAQ (reference sequence). The CDR3 contains 15 residues. This clonotype was recorded a few times. What it binds is unknown. The TCR beta CDR3 regions underwent amplification using RNA transcripts as the source. TCR CDR3 underwent first-round RT-PCR with the HTBI primer set. TCRdb independently ran MiXCR on the multiplex PCR reads; one entry per CDR3 protein. The sample consists of a few hundred thousand distinct CDR3 sequences, 13% to 15% of them appearing once. Study-wide findings and caveats: The authors' 13 V-J model separated ophthalmopathy from stable hyperthyroidism.

Sequencing used blood. This chain uses TRBV7-9 with TRBJ2-2; TRBD2 matches at 8 bases. The source is a woman in her thirties or forties with Graves' hyperthyroidism that later progressed to Graves' ophthalmopathy. CDR3 loop: CASSSREVLAGELFF. CDR3 coding DNA: TGTGCCAGCAGCTCGCGGGAGGTTCTCGCCGGGGAGCTGTTTTTT.